The 14 T cell receptor beta chains below all came from one sample that was sequenced in a study of blood T cell repertoires in COVID-19. Produced via immunoSEQ multiplex PCR; TCRdb's table is partial and in-frame only. The data contain just over 150,000 clones, 70% to 90% of them seen just once; the ten biggest clones take up 6.5% to 8.5%. Sample: PBMCs or T cells enriched from blood (not recorded which). These receptors were collected from a woman aged 50 to 65 who had recovered from COVID-19.

The chain combines TRBV5-4 with TRBJ2-2; maybe TRBD1 (6 bases). The germline V gene has CDR1 SGHNT and CDR2 YYREEE (reference sequence). This CDR3 has 15 residues. V was cut by 6 bases and J by 2 bases, with 14 bases left in between. CDR3 in DNA: TGTGCCAGCAATCCAGGACAGAGAAACACCGGGGAGCTGTTTTTT. Its protein is CASNPGQRNTGELFF.

V and J are TRBV3-1 (or the pseudogene TRBV3-2) and TRBJ1-2; 9 bases match TRBD1. J lost 5 bases, V lost 3 bases, and 7 bases had no gene match. Germline lookup yields CDR1 LGHDT and CDR2 YNNKEL (reference sequence). This CDR3 has 15 residues. The CDR3 DNA sequence: TGTGCCAGCAGCCACAGGGACAGGGCTCGATATGGCTACACCTTC. Its protein is CASSHRDRARYGYTF.

V and J are TRBV5-4 and TRBJ2-7; 9 bases match TRBD1. The CDR3 runs to 15 residues. The junction had 7 bases not matched to a gene; V was cut back by 3 bases and J by 3 bases. CDR1 is SGHNT, CDR2 YYREEE, per germline (reference sequence). CDR3 in amino acids: CASSSTDRGGYEQYF. The CDR3 DNA reads TGTGCCAGCAGCTCTACGGACAGGGGAGGCTACGAGCAGTACTTC. The entire variable domain, with the rest obtained from reference TRBV5-4 and TRBJ2-7, is as follows: ETGVTQSPTHLIKTRGQQVTLRCSSQSGHNTVSWYQQALGQGPQFIFQYYREEENGRGNFPPRFSGLQFPNYSSELNVNALELDDSALYLCASSSTDRGGYEQYFGPGTRLTVT.

J is TRBJ2-2 and V is TRBV19, with TRBD2 matching 13 bases. CDR1 and CDR2 (germline): LNHDA, SQIVND (reference sequence). The CDR3 contains 16 residues. V lost 4 bases to trimming and J lost 6 bases; unmatched junction nucleotides: 5. The CDR3 region is CASSRTSGGGPGELFF. The CDR3 DNA reads as TGTGCCAGTAGTAGGACTAGCGGGGGAGGCCCCGGGGAGCTGTTTTTT.

This clone was detected a few times. The chain employs TRBV5-6 and TRBJ1-3; TRBD1 matches 9 bases. The CDR3 is 16 amino acids. J was trimmed by 4 bases and V by 6 bases; bases with no gene match: 11. CDR1 is SGHDT and CDR2 is YYEEEE in the germline V gene. The CDR3 region is CASTQIGTGLGNTIYF. The CDR3 coding sequence is TGTGCCAGCACGCAAATCGGGACAGGGTTAGGAAACACCATATATTTT.

The chain links TRBV30 to TRBJ1-1, with D perhaps TRBD1 (6 bases). The V gene lost 4 bases and the J gene lost 1 base, with 13 bases spanning the gap. The CDR3 has 14 amino acids. From germline, CDR1 is GTSNPN and CDR2 SVGIG (reference sequence). CDR3: CAWKATGRNTEAFF. The CDR3 coding sequence is TGTGCCTGGAAGGCGACAGGCAGGAACACTGAAGCTTTCTTT.

The chain links TRBV2 to TRBJ1-2; no clear D gene. Germline CDR1 SNHLY, CDR2 FYNNEI. Trimming took off 2 bases at V and 3 bases at J, with 10 bases between the two ends. This CDR3 contains 14 residues. CDR3 region: CASSERQLHYGYTF. CDR3 DNA sequence: TGTGCCAGCAGTGAACGCCAACTCCACTATGGCTACACCTTC.

CDR3 DNA: TGTGCCAGTAGTATACAGGGTTCGAACACTGAAGCTTTCTTT. Translated: CASSIQGSNTEAFF. The chain is built from TRBV19 and TRBJ1-1; tentatively, D is TRBD1 (5 bases). Germline CDR1 LNHDA, CDR2 SQIVND (reference sequence). The CDR3 is made up of 14 amino acids. V was trimmed by 2 bases and J by 1 base, leaving 8 bases between them.

The CDR3 spells CASSPRAGDNTIYF. DNA of the CDR3: TGTGCCAGCTCACCCCGGGCAGGGGATAACACCATATATTTT. This chain connects TRBV18 to TRBJ1-3; tentatively, D is TRBD1 (6 bases). CDR1 is KGHSH and CDR2 is LQKENI in the germline V gene. Trimming pared 3 bases from V and 7 bases from J, leaving 13 bases between. CDR3 length equals 14 residues.

The chain uses TRBV30 and TRBJ2-1, with 8 bases aligning to TRBD2. In germline, CDR1 is GTSNPN, CDR2 SVGIG (reference sequence). The CDR3 loop spans 14 amino acids. With 5 bases clipped from V and 8 bases from J, the junction kept 11 bases outside the gene matches. The CDR3 coding sequence is TGTGCCTGGTGGGGGAGCGGGGGTCGATATGAGCAGTTCTTC. This translates into CAWWGSGGRYEQFF.

This chain connects TRBV11-2 to TRBJ2-7; no definite D call. Germline CDR1 reads SGHAT; CDR2 reads FQNNGV. Trimming took 6 bases from V and 6 from J, leaving 12 bases between them. This CDR3 contains 12 residues. CDR3 loop: CASSRGSAEQYF. The CDR3, as DNA: TGTGCCAGCAGTAGAGGCTCGGCCGAGCAGTACTTC.

This clone came up once. J is TRBJ1-1 and V is TRBV7-8; D gene ambiguous. V was clipped by 6 bases and J by 8 bases, with 10 bases between them. CDR1 is SGHVS and CDR2 is FQNEAQ in the germline V gene. There are 11 residues in the CDR3. CDR3 protein: CASRRGQEAFF. CDR3 coding DNA: TGTGCCAGCAGAAGAGGTCAAGAAGCTTTCTTT.

The CDR3 DNA follows: TGTGCCAGCAGCGGGCTGGCGGGGATCACCGAGCAGTACTTC. Translating it yields CASSGLAGITEQYF. This chain connects TRBV6-2 or TRBV6-3 to TRBJ2-7; D may be TRBD2 (6 bases). The ends were cut back, 6 bases at V and 6 bases at J, with 18 bases in the middle. This CDR3 has 14 amino acids. Per germline, CDR1 MNHEY and CDR2 SVGEGT.

The chain has TRBV18 and TRBJ1-1, with 8 positions matching TRBD1. Germline trimming cut 6 bases from V and 4 bases from J; bases unmatched to any gene: 7. Per the germline V gene, CDR1 is KGHSH and CDR2 is LQKENI. CDR3 length: 14 amino acids. The CDR3 bases are TGTGCCAGCTCCCCTCGACAGGGGACCACTGAAGCTTTCTTT. This sequence encodes CASSPRQGTTEAFF.